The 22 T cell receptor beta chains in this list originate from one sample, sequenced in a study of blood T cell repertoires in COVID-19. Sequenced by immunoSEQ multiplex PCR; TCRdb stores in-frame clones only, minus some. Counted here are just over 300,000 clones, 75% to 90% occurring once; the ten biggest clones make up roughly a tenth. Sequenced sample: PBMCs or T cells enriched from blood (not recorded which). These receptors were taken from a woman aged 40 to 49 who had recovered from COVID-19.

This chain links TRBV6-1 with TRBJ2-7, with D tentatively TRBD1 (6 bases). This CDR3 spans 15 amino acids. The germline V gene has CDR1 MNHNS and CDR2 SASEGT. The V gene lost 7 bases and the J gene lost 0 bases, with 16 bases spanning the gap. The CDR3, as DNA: TGTGCCAGCAACAAAGGCCGGGACACCTCCTACGAGCAGTACTTC. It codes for CASNKGRDTSYEQYF.

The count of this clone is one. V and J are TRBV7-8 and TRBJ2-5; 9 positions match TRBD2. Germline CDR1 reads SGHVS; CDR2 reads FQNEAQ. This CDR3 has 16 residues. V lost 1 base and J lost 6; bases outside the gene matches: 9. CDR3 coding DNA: TGTGCCAGCAGCTTAGGCTCCGGGACTAGCTGGCAGACCCAGTACTTC. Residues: CASSLGSGTSWQTQYF.

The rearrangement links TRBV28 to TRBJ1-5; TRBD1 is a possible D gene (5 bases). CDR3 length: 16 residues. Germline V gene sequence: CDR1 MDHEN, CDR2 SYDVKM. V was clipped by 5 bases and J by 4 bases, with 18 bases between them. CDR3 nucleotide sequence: TGTGCCAGCAGTCCCGCCGGACACGCGATAAATCAGCCCCAGCATTTT. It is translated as CASSPAGHAINQPQHF.

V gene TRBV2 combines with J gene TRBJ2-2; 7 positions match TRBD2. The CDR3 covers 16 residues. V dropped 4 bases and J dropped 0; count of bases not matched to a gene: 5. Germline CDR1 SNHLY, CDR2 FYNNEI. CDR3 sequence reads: CASSVTGGPNTGELFF. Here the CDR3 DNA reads TGTGCCAGCAGTGTGACGGGGGGACCGAACACCGGGGAGCTGTTTTTT.

CDR3 loop: CSLGTGNSYNEQFF. For the CDR3, the DNA is TGCAGCCTTGGGACAGGGAACTCCTACAATGAGCAGTTCTTC. This chain links TRBV29-1 with TRBJ2-1; 9 bases are shared with TRBD1. With 8 bases clipped from V and 0 bases from J, the junction kept 5 bases outside the gene matches. Germline-derived CDR1 and CDR2 are SQVTM and ANQGSEA. The CDR3 runs to 14 residues.

The CDR3 sequence: CASSVADRTNYGYTF. For the CDR3, the DNA is TGTGCCAGCAGCGTAGCCGACAGGACTAACTATGGCTACACCTTC. The chain uses TRBV9 and TRBJ1-2; maybe TRBD1 (6 bases). The V end was cut by 0 bases, the J end by 0 bases, with 9 bases between. Germline assignment: CDR1 SGDLS and CDR2 YYNGEE. This CDR3 has 15 amino acids.

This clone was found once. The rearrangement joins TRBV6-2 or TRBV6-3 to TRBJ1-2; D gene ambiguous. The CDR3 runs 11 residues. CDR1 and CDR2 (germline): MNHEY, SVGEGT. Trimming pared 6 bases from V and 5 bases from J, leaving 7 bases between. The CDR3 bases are TGTGCCAGCAGCATGACATATGGCTACACCTTC. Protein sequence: CASSMTYGYTF.

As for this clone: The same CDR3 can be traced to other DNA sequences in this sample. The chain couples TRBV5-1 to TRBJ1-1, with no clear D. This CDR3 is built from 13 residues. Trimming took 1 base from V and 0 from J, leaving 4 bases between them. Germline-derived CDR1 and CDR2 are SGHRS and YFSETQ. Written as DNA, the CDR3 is TGCGCCAGCAGCTTGACAGTGAACACTGAAGCTTTCTTT. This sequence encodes CASSLTVNTEAFF.

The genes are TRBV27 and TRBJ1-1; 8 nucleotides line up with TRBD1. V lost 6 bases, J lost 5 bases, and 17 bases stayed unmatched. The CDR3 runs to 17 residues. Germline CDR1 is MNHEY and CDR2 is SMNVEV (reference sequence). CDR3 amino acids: CASRNFRQGTFGTEAFF. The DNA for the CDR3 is TGTGCCAGCAGAAACTTCCGACAGGGGACATTTGGGACTGAAGCTTTCTTT.

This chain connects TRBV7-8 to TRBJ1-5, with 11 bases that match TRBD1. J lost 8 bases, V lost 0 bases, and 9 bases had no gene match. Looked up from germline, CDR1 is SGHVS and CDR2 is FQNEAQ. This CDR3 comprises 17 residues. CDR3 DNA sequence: TGTGCCAGCAGCTTAGCCGGACGGACAGGGGGCAGGGAGCCCCAGCATTTT. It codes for CASSLAGRTGGREPQHF.

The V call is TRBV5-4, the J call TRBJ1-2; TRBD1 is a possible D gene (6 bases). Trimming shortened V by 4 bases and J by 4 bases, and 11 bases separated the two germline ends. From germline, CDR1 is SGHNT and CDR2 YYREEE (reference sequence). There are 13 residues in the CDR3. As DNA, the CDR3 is TGTGCCAGCAGCGAGACAGGCGCCTATGGCTACACCTTC. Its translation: CASSETGAYGYTF.

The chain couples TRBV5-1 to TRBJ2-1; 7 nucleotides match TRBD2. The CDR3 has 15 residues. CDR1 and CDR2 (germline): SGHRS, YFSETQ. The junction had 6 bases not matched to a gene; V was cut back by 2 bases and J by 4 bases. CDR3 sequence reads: CASSFLAEIYNEQFF. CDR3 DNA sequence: TGCGCCAGCAGCTTCCTAGCGGAAATATACAATGAGCAGTTCTTC. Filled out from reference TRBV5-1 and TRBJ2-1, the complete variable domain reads KAGVTQTPRYLIKTRGQQVTLSCSPISGHRSVSWYQQTPGQGLQFLFEYFSETQRNKGNFPGRFSGRQFSNSRSEMNVSTLELGDSALYLCASSFLAEIYNEQFFGPGTRLTVL.

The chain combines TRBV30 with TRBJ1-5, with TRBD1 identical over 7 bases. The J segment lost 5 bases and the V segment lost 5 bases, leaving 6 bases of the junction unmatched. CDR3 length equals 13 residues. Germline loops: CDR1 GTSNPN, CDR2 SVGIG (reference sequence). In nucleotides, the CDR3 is TGTGCCTGGGATTCCCAGGGGGATCAGCCCCAGCATTTT. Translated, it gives CAWDSQGDQPQHF.

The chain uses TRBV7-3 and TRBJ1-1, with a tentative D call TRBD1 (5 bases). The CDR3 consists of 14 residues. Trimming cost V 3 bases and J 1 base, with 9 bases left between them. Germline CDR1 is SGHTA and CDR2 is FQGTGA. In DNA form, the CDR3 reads TGTGCCAGCAGCTTCCTAGGGGCGAACACTGAAGCTTTCTTT. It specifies CASSFLGANTEAFF.

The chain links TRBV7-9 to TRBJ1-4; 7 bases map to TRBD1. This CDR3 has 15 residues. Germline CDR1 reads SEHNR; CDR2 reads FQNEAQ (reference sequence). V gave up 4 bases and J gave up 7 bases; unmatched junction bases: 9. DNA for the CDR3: TGTGCCAGCAGCTACACAGGGGTGAGGGGTGAAAAACTGTTTTTT. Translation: CASSYTGVRGEKLFF.

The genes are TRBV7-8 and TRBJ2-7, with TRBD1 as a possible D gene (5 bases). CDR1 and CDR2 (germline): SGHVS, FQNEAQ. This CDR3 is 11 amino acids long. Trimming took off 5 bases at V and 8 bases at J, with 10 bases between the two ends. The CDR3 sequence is CASSLLGQQYF. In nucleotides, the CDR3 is TGTGCCAGCAGCCTCTTGGGGCAGCAGTACTTC.

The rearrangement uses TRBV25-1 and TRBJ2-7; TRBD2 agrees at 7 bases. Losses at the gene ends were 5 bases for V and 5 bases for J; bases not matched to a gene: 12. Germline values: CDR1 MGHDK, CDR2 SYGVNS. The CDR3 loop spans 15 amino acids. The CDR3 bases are TGTGCCAGCAGTCGGTTCGGGGGGTCTGGGGACGAGCAGTACTTC. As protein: CASSRFGGSGDEQYF.

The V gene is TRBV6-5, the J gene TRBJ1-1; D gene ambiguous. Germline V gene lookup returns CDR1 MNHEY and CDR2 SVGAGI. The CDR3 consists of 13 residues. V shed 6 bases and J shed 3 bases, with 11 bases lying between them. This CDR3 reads CASSAGIHTEAFF. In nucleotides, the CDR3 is TGTGCCAGCAGCGCCGGGATTCACACTGAAGCTTTCTTT.

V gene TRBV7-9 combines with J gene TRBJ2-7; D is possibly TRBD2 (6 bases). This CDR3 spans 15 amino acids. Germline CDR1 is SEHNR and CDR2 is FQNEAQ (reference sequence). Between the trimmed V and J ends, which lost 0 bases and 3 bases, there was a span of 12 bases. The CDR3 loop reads CASSLAGLGGYEQYF. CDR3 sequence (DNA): TGTGCCAGCAGCTTAGCGGGACTGGGGGGCTACGAGCAGTACTTC.

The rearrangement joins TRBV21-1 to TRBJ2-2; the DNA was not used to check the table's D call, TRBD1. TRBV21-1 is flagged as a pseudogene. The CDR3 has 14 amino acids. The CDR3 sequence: CANPGRADTGELFF. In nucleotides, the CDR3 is TGTGCCAATCCGGGCAGGGCAGACACCGGGGAGCTGTTTTTT.

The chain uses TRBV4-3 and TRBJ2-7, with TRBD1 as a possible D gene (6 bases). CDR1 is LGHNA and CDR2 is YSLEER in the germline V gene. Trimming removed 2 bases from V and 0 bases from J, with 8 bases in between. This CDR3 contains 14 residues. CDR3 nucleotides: TGCGCCAGCAGCCAAACGGACAGCTCCTACGAGCAGTACTTC. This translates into CASSQTDSSYEQYF.

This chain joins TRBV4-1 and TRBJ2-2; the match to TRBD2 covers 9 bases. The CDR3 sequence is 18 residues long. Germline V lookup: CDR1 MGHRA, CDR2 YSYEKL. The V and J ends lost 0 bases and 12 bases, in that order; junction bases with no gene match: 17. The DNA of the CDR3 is TGCGCCAGCAGCCAAGATACGGCGGGAGGGTCCTTGGCCCCGAAGCTGTTTTTT. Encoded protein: CASSQDTAGGSLAPKLFF.